The 6 T cell receptor beta chains listed next were all sequenced from one sample in a study of blood T cell repertoires in COVID-19 (dated by TCRdb to 2018 to 2021). Library preparation used the immunoSEQ multiplex PCR assay. This is the immuneACCESS table as TCRdb keeps it, with only in-frame sequences that have V and J called. A part of the clones is gone; compared with another copy, unresolved V genes explain less than half, and the rest is unexplained. This sample holds about 200,000 clones; around 80% were observed only once. In total, the top ten clones hold about 7.2% of the sample. The material sequenced was peripheral blood. The receptors originated from a man aged 55 to 70 with acute or convalescent COVID-19.

The chain recombines TRBV6-1 with TRBJ1-1; D is ambiguous. In germline, CDR1 is MNHNS, CDR2 SASEGT. The CDR3 runs to 14 residues. V lost 3 bases, J lost 0 bases, and 8 bases lay in between. CDR3 amino acids: CASSEATLNTEAFF. In DNA form, the CDR3 reads TGTGCCAGCAGTGAGGCGACTTTGAACACTGAAGCTTTCTTT.

This clone has just a few counts. The CDR3 DNA reads as TGTGCCACCAGCAGAGCTCCTTCGCTCCCAGGGGGGTCGAATGAGCAGTTCTTC. Its protein product is CATSRAPSLPGGSNEQFF. The chain couples TRBV15 to TRBJ2-1, with D possibly TRBD1 on 7 matching bases. V dropped 1 base and J dropped 7 bases, with 23 bases sitting between them. CDR3 length: 18 amino acids. Germline values: CDR1 LNHNV, CDR2 YYDKDF (reference sequence).

The genes are TRBV6-5 and TRBJ2-5, with D maybe TRBD1 (6 bases). The V and J ends lost 2 bases and 2 bases respectively, with 12 bases between them. The CDR3 totals 15 residues. From germline, CDR1 is MNHEY and CDR2 SVGAGI. The CDR3 region is CASSYGAGDQETQYF. CDR3 nucleotide sequence: TGTGCCAGCAGTTACGGGGCAGGGGATCAAGAGACCCAGTACTTC.

The chain employs TRBV12-3 or TRBV12-4 and TRBJ1-5; D gene ambiguous. Trimming took off 3 bases at V and 4 bases at J, with 7 bases between the two ends. The CDR3 totals 13 residues. CDR3 residues: CASSLSPNQPQHF. CDR3 in DNA: TGTGCCAGCAGTTTGTCCCCAAATCAGCCCCAGCATTTT.

The count of this clone is one. V is TRBV18 and J is TRBJ1-1; 9 bases are shared with TRBD1. CDR3 length equals 16 residues. In germline, CDR1 is KGHSH, CDR2 LQKENI. J lost 6 bases, V lost 3 bases, and 11 bases had no gene match. The CDR3 here is CASSPTGTGLLAEAFF. In DNA form, the CDR3 reads TGTGCCAGCTCACCGACCGGGACAGGGTTGTTAGCTGAAGCTTTCTTT. Variable domain in full (rest from reference TRBV18 and TRBJ1-1): NAGVMQNPRHLVRRRGQEARLRCSPMKGHSHVYWYRQLPEEGLKFMVYLQKENIIDESGMPKERFSAEFPKEGPSILRIQQVVRGDSAAYFCASSPTGTGLLAEAFFGQGTRLTVV.

The chain recombines TRBV4-2 with TRBJ2-1; TRBD1 aligns across 9 bases. This CDR3 has 13 residues. V was pared by 8 bases and J by 8 bases, with 7 bases of the junction left unmatched. CDR1 is LGHNA, CDR2 YNFKEQ, per germline. In DNA form, the CDR3 reads TGTGCCAGCGTGGGACAGGGACAGTATGAGCAGTTCTTC. This sequence encodes CASVGQGQYEQFF.